The 22 T cell receptor beta chains reported below all come from one sample, sequenced in a study of cytomegalovirus exposure and HLA in healthy donors. PCR was performed using 60 Vbeta and 13 Jbeta primers. TCRdb keeps only in-frame clones here, not all; method: immunoSEQ multiplex PCR. The table shows hundreds of thousands of clones, with around 79% occurring only once. The sequenced material came from PBMCs. These receptors were taken from a man aged 18 to 29 in good health and CMV-seronegative.

This clone was counted only a few times. V gene TRBV9 combines with J gene TRBJ1-1, with D unclear. CDR1 is SGDLS and CDR2 is YYNGEE in the germline V gene. The CDR3 has 15 residues. The V end was cut by 6 bases, the J end by 0 bases, with 15 bases between. CDR3 nucleotides: TGTGCCAGCACCCCCGACACCCTCATGAACACTGAAGCTTTCTTT. Translated, it gives CASTPDTLMNTEAFF. The full variable domain, rest sourced from reference TRBV9 and TRBJ1-1, is DSGVTQTPKHLITATGQRVTLRCSPRSGDLSVYWYQQSLDQGLQFLIQYYNGEERAKGNILERFSAQQFPDLHSELNLSSLELGDSALYFCASTPDTLMNTEAFFGQGTRLTVV.

The rearrangement uses TRBV4-3 and TRBJ1-4; possibly TRBD1 for D (5 bases). CDR1 and CDR2 from the germline V gene are LGHNA and YSLEER. Trimming left V 0 bases short and J 3 bases short, with 8 bases between. The CDR3 contains 15 residues. CDR3 nucleotide sequence: TGCGCCAGCAGCCAAGATACGGGGGCTAATGAAAAACTGTTTTTT. The encoded protein is CASSQDTGANEKLFF.

The chain couples TRBV7-8 to TRBJ2-7; TRBD1 is a possible D gene (5 bases). The CDR3 length is 12 residues. The germline V and J ends were trimmed by 8 bases and 2 bases, with 10 bases remaining between them. Germline V gene sequence: CDR1 SGHVS, CDR2 FQNEAQ. The CDR3 protein is CASGRVTYEQYF. CDR3 DNA: TGTGCCAGCGGCAGGGTCACCTACGAGCAGTACTTC.

The chain recombines TRBV2 with TRBJ2-5; 9 nucleotides agree with TRBD1. CDR1 is SNHLY and CDR2 is FYNNEI in the germline V gene. This CDR3 spans 15 amino acids. V was pared by 6 bases and J by 0 bases, with 5 bases of the junction left unmatched. CDR3 coding DNA: TGTGCCAGCAGGCTACAGGGGGCTTACCAAGAGACCCAGTACTTC. Protein: CASRLQGAYQETQYF. The variable domain in full, with the rest retrieved from reference TRBV2 and TRBJ2-5, is EPEVTQTPSHQVTQMGQEVILRCVPISNHLYFYWYRQILGQKVEFLVSFYNNEISEKSEIFDDQFSVERPDGSNFTLKIRSTKLEDSAMYFCASRLQGAYQETQYFGPGTRLLVL.

V and J are TRBV7-8 and TRBJ1-1; 12 bases align to TRBD1. The J segment lost 6 bases and the V segment lost 2 bases, leaving 4 bases of the junction unmatched. The CDR3 has 15 residues. CDR1 is SGHVS and CDR2 is FQNEAQ in the germline V gene. CDR3 sequence: CASSLKGQGAPEAFF. CDR3 in DNA: TGTGCCAGCAGCTTAAAGGGACAGGGGGCACCTGAAGCTTTCTTT.

The chain recombines TRBV2 with TRBJ1-2; TRBD1 might be the D (5 bases). This CDR3 has 13 residues. Germline V gene data show CDR1 as SNHLY and CDR2 as FYNNEI. V lost 6 bases, J lost 5 bases, and 13 bases lay in between. This chain's CDR3 is CASSAGTYYGYTF. The CDR3 DNA is TGTGCCAGCAGCGCCGGGACTTATTATGGCTACACCTTC.

The chain employs TRBV4-3 and TRBJ2-7, with TRBD2 matching 11 bases. V lost 4 bases to trimming and J lost 2 bases; unmatched junction nucleotides: 1. This CDR3 comprises 14 residues. Germline V lookup: CDR1 LGHNA, CDR2 YSLEER. CDR3 bases: TGCGCCAGCAGCCGACTAGCGGGAACCTACGAGCAGTACTTC. Encoded protein: CASSRLAGTYEQYF.

The chain combines TRBV7-9 with TRBJ1-4, with D possibly matching TRBD1 (6 bases). CDR1 and CDR2 (germline): SEHNR, FQNEAQ (reference sequence). The ends were cut back, 5 bases at V and 0 bases at J, with 10 bases in the middle. The CDR3 sequence is 15 residues long. CDR3 coding DNA: TGTGCCAGCAGCCCGGACAGCTCAACTAATGAAAAACTGTTTTTT. Translation: CASSPDSSTNEKLFF.

This clone was recorded only once. Here the CDR3 DNA reads TGTGCCTCAAGGGGCAGGGGTTTCTCCTACGAGCAGTACTTC. Translation: CASRGRGFSYEQYF. The chain has TRBV5-6 and TRBJ2-7, with D tentatively TRBD1 (6 bases). The germline V gene has CDR1 SGHDT and CDR2 YYEEEE. V was pared by 10 bases and J by 0 bases, with 17 bases between. CDR3 length: 14 residues.

The rearrangement links TRBV9 to TRBJ2-5, with D perhaps matching TRBD1 (5 bases). Trimming took 0 bases from V and 5 from J, leaving 14 bases between them. The CDR3 sequence is 15 residues long. Germline V CDR1 and CDR2: SGDLS, YYNGEE. The CDR3 sequence: CASSVGGVAGETQYF. In DNA form, the CDR3 reads TGTGCCAGCAGCGTAGGGGGCGTTGCAGGGGAGACCCAGTACTTC.

This clone was observed a few times. The chain carries TRBV18 and TRBJ1-1; tentative D call: TRBD1 (5 bases). CDR1 is KGHSH, CDR2 LQKENI, per germline. The CDR3 extends over 15 amino acids. The germline V and J ends were trimmed by 1 base and 2 bases, with 11 bases remaining between them. The CDR3 here is CASSPRPDTNTEAFF. Written as DNA, the CDR3 is TGTGCCAGCTCACCACGCCCGGACACCAACACTGAAGCTTTCTTT.

J is TRBJ2-7 and V is TRBV5-1, with a weak D call TRBD2 (7 bases). The CDR3 contains 13 residues. The germline gives CDR1 SGHRS, CDR2 YFSETQ. Trimming left V 5 bases short and J 6 bases short, with 15 bases between. The CDR3 DNA reads as TGCGCCAGCAGTAGGGGGGAGGGTATCGAGCAGTACTTC. Amino acid sequence: CASSRGEGIEQYF.

The chain joins TRBV6-5 to TRBJ1-2; D is possibly TRBD1 (6 bases). The germline V and J ends were trimmed by 9 bases and 5 bases, with 10 bases remaining between them. CDR1 MNHEY and CDR2 SVGAGI come from the germline V gene. The CDR3 spans 11 residues. For the CDR3, the DNA is TGTGCCAGTCGGACAGATTATGGCTACACCTTC. Protein product: CASRTDYGYTF.

The genes are TRBV29-1 and TRBJ1-1, with 7 nucleotides matching TRBD1. This CDR3 region has 13 residues. Germline V CDR1 and CDR2: SQVTM, ANQGSEA. Trimming took 7 bases from V and 1 from J; bases not matched to a gene: 6. This CDR3 reads CSASQGWNTEAFF. In DNA form, the CDR3 reads TGCAGCGCTTCACAGGGGTGGAACACTGAAGCTTTCTTT.

The chain uses TRBV30 and TRBJ1-3, with D perhaps TRBD1 (6 bases). The CDR3 sequence is 14 residues long. V shed 4 bases and J shed 4 bases, with 14 bases lying between them. CDR1 and CDR2 (germline): GTSNPN, SVGIG (reference sequence). CDR3 protein: CAWTGGGPGNTIYF. The CDR3 DNA reads as TGTGCCTGGACTGGGGGGGGGCCAGGAAACACCATATATTTT.

This clone was recorded a few times. V gene TRBV7-9 combines with J gene TRBJ2-1, with D maybe TRBD1 (6 bases). The ends were cut back, 5 bases at V and 6 bases at J, with 17 bases in the middle. The germline V gene encodes CDR1 SEHNR and CDR2 FQNEAQ (reference sequence). The CDR3 is 15 amino acids. CDR3 region: CASSINGQRSNEQFF. The CDR3 DNA follows: TGTGCCAGCAGCATTAACGGACAGCGTTCCAATGAGCAGTTCTTC.

The genes are TRBV27 and TRBJ2-7; no clear D gene. The V end lost 4 bases, the J end lost 1 base, and 8 bases lay between the germline ends. Germline V lookup: CDR1 MNHEY, CDR2 SMNVEV (reference sequence). This CDR3 region has 13 residues. The CDR3 DNA follows: TGTGCCAGCAGTTGGCAGGAATCCTACGAGCAGTACTTC. It is translated as CASSWQESYEQYF.

The rearrangement joins TRBV2 to TRBJ2-2, with TRBD1 matching over 11 bases. This CDR3 region has 15 residues. Germline V gene lookup returns CDR1 SNHLY and CDR2 FYNNEI. V dropped 6 bases and J dropped 6; count of bases not matched to a gene: 6. CDR3 sequence: CASRAGTGGPGELFF. The CDR3 coding sequence is TGTGCCAGCAGAGCCGGGACAGGGGGGCCCGGGGAGCTGTTTTTT. Full variable domain (missing parts from reference TRBV2 and TRBJ2-2): EPEVTQTPSHQVTQMGQEVILRCVPISNHLYFYWYRQILGQKVEFLVSFYNNEISEKSEIFDDQFSVERPDGSNFTLKIRSTKLEDSAMYFCASRAGTGGPGELFFGEGSRLTVL.

This clone came up once. This chain links TRBV6-1 with TRBJ2-7; TRBD1 matches 8 bases. The trim removed 5 bases at V and 3 bases at J, leaving 3 bases unmatched. The CDR3 sequence is 13 residues long. Per germline, CDR1 MNHNS and CDR2 SASEGT. CDR3 sequence (DNA): TGTGCCAGCAGTCGACAGGGGAACTACGAGCAGTACTTC. Protein sequence: CASSRQGNYEQYF.

J is TRBJ2-5 and V is TRBV10-3; TRBD1 agrees at 8 bases. CDR3 size: 12 residues. V was pared by 6 bases and J by 3 bases, with 0 bases of the junction left unmatched. Germline V gene lookup returns CDR1 ENHRY and CDR2 SYGVKD. CDR3: CAIRQGEETQYF. For the CDR3, the DNA is TGTGCCATCAGACAGGGGGAAGAGACCCAGTACTTC.

The chain has TRBV7-2 and TRBJ1-6, with 7 bases that match TRBD1. J gave up 13 bases and V 3 bases, and 6 bases lay outside the gene matches. The germline gives CDR1 SGHTA, CDR2 FQGNSA. CDR3 length: 13 amino acids. The CDR3 DNA reads as TGTGCCAGCAGCTTTAGGGGACAGCCTCCCCTCCACTTT. Residues: CASSFRGQPPLHF. The whole variable domain, filled in from reference TRBV7-2 and TRBJ1-6, reads GAGVSQSPSNKVTEKGKDVELRCDPISGHTALYWYRQSLGQGLEFLIYFQGNSAPDKSGLPSDRFSAERTGGSVSTLTIQRTQQEDSAVYLCASSFRGQPPLHFGNGTRLTVT.

The V and J genes are TRBV30 and TRBJ2-2; 9 nucleotides match TRBD2. The CDR3 is 15 amino acids. CDR1 and CDR2 from the germline V gene are GTSNPN and SVGIG (reference sequence). J gave up 5 bases and V 5 bases, and 9 bases lay outside the gene matches. Here the CDR3 DNA reads TGTGCCTGGGTGGTCCCTAGCGGGATGACCGGGGAGCTGTTTTTT. It yields the protein CAWVVPSGMTGELFF.